This passage covers 9 T cell receptor beta chains from one sample sequenced in a study of T cell responses to AZD1222 COVID-19 vaccine. TCRdb keeps only in-frame clones here, not all; method: immunoSEQ multiplex PCR. The sample includes roughly 120,000 clones, around 83% seen only once; the top ten take 17%. The specimen comprised peripheral blood, sampled 28 days after the second AZD1222 dose. The receptors were sampled from an adult who received the AZD1222 COVID-19 vaccine.

The rearrangement uses TRBV4-1 and TRBJ2-1, with D perhaps matching TRBD1 or TRBD2 (5 bases each). CDR3 length: 17 amino acids. Germline V CDR1 and CDR2: MGHRA, YSYEKL. Trimming left V 0 bases short and J 8 bases short, with 20 bases between. Here the CDR3 reads CASSQESGGNFGDEQFF. In nucleotides, the CDR3 is TGCGCCAGCAGCCAAGAGTCTGGGGGTAACTTTGGGGATGAGCAGTTCTTC.

The V gene is TRBV27, the J gene TRBJ2-7; 8 bases align to TRBD1. J gave up 5 bases and V 5 bases, and 8 bases lay outside the gene matches. This CDR3 comprises 14 residues. CDR1 is MNHEY and CDR2 is SMNVEV in the germline V gene (reference sequence). The CDR3 loop reads CASSRSDRGDEQYF. The CDR3 DNA sequence: TGTGCCAGCAGTCGCAGCGACAGGGGCGACGAGCAGTACTTC.

The chain employs TRBV7-2 and TRBJ2-3; 8 nucleotides match TRBD2. Unmatched junction bases numbered 12, after V lost 11 bases and J lost 5 bases. CDR3 length: 14 residues. The germline V gene has CDR1 SGHTA and CDR2 FQGNSA. Here the CDR3 DNA reads TGTGCCGGAGGCCGGGGGGGGGCTGGAGATACGCAGTATTTT. Translated: CAGGRGGAGDTQYF.

The V and J genes are TRBV9 and TRBJ1-2; D is perhaps TRBD1 (6 bases). CDR1 SGDLS and CDR2 YYNGEE come from the germline V gene. V was trimmed by 4 bases and J by 5 bases, leaving 15 bases between them. This CDR3 region has 14 residues. CDR3 in amino acids: CASSPQGGGYGYTF. For the CDR3, the DNA is TGTGCCAGCAGCCCCCAAGGGGGGGGGTATGGCTACACCTTC.

This clone occurred once. The chain employs TRBV10-1 and TRBJ1-2; TRBD1 is a possible D gene (5 bases). V was cut by 3 bases and J by 2 bases, with 7 bases left in between. CDR3 length equals 13 residues. Germline CDR1 and CDR2: WNHNN and SYGVQD (reference sequence). CDR3: CASSDGGNYGYTF. In DNA, the CDR3 is TGCGCCAGCAGTGATGGGGGGAACTATGGCTACACCTTC.

The CDR3 DNA follows: TGTGCCAGCAGCTCAGGGGGGACTGAGACCCAGTACTTC. Translated: CASSSGGTETQYF. The chain combines TRBV7-2 with TRBJ2-5, with a possible D match to TRBD1 (7 bases). The germline V and J ends were trimmed by 4 bases and 5 bases, with 11 bases remaining between them. The germline CDR1 and CDR2 sequences are SGHTA and FQGNSA. This CDR3 spans 13 amino acids.

Worth noting for this clone: Other DNA variants within this sample encode the same CDR3. The CDR3 DNA is TGTGCCAGTAGCTTGGACAGCTCTGGAAACACCATATATTTT. Its protein product is CASSLDSSGNTIYF. The rearrangement links TRBV19 to TRBJ1-3, with D possibly being TRBD1 (6 bases). The CDR3 totals 14 residues. CDR1 LNHDA and CDR2 SQIVND come from the germline V gene (reference sequence). V was shortened by 6 bases and J by 0 bases, with 9 bases between the two germline ends.

The chain employs TRBV12-2 and TRBJ2-1; the DNA was not used to check the table's D call, TRBD2. TRBV12-2 is a recognized pseudogene. The CDR3 is 17 residues long. CDR3 DNA sequence: TGTGCAAGTCGCTTAAGAGAGCGGGGGGACGGAACCAGCGAGCAGTTCTTC. Amino acid sequence: CASRLRERGDGTSEQFF.

The chain recombines TRBV28 with TRBJ1-5; D might be TRBD1 (6 bases). V lost 0 bases to trimming and J lost 5 bases, with 11 bases between them. This CDR3 contains 15 residues. Per the germline V gene, CDR1 is MDHEN and CDR2 is SYDVKM. This chain's CDR3 is CASSLWGAGDQPQHF. The CDR3, as DNA: TGTGCCAGCAGTTTATGGGGGGCAGGGGATCAGCCCCAGCATTTT.